Sequencing of this T cell receptor (beta chain) was carried out in a study of cytomegalovirus exposure and HLA in healthy donors. Looking at the study overall: Sequencing of some 200 million T cells in an earlier analysis found under 120 million unique TCR beta sequences.

The PCR was carried out with 60 Vbeta primers and 13 Jbeta primers. Sequencing used immunoSEQ multiplex PCR; TCRdb keeps in-frame clones, though not all of them. The repertoire has roughly 140,000 clones, roughly a tenth of them found once; the top ten carry less than 2%. CDR1 is LGHNA, CDR2 YSLEER, per germline. V lost 0 bases to trimming and J lost 3 bases, with 12 bases between them. CDR3 length equals 15 residues. With regard to this clone: Its antigen remains unidentified.

General study findings and limits: Cytomegalovirus status, reportedly, was diagnosed with high specificity and sensitivity by the classifier.

The chain couples TRBV4-3 to TRBJ2-7; D is ambiguous. The sequencing input was PBMCs. The TCR comes from a male donor in good health and CMV-seronegative. Here the CDR3 DNA reads TGCGCCAGCAGCCAAGATAGGTCAGGCAGCTACGAGCAGTACTTC. It translates to CASSQDRSGSYEQYF.